The rows below give T cell receptor beta chains drawn from one sample of a study of metastatic and nonmetastatic thyroid tumors. TCRdb used MiXCR to call clones anew from the PCR reads. Of about 14,000 clones listed, approximately 29% are singletons. The sequencing input was tumor tissue. Every receptor here comes from a female donor with papillary thyroid cancer or a benign thyroid nodule (not recorded which). Some clones in this sample may be carry-over from other donors' samples. Each CDR3 is given with its conserved first and last residue. Each record gives: D gene, clone size, J gene, V gene, CDR3 protein, CDR3 DNA. A D gene is named only where the DNA matches it firmly. The size field is filled for only some rows; it gives once, few, many or a size class.

D gene: TRBD1
clone size: few
J gene: TRBJ2-7
V gene: TRBV27
CDR3 protein: CASSYRGSSYEQYF
CDR3 DNA: TGTGCCAGCAGTTACAGGGGGAGCTCCTACGAGCAGTACTTC

D gene: TRBD2
clone size: .
J gene: TRBJ2-1
V gene: TRBV11-2
CDR3 protein: CTSRSKTSGRSHEQFF
CDR3 DNA: TGTACCAGCAGATCAAAGACTAGCGGGAGATCCCATGAGCAGTTCTTC

D gene: .
clone size: .
J gene: TRBJ2-5
V gene: TRBV7-9
CDR3 protein: CASSLGGVTQYF
CDR3 DNA: TGTGCCAGCAGCCTAGGTGGTGTGACCCAGTACTTC

D gene: TRBD1
clone size: .
J gene: TRBJ2-1
V gene: TRBV11-1
CDR3 protein: CACSQDRGPHNDQFF
CDR3 DNA: TGTGCCTGCAGCCAGGACAGGGGCCCCCACAATGATCAGTTCTTC

D gene: TRBD2
clone size: .
J gene: TRBJ2-7
V gene: TRBV6-2/TRBV6-3
CDR3 protein: CASSYNPRGSSYEQYF
CDR3 DNA: TGTGCCAGCAGTTACAACCCACGCGGGAGCTCCTACGAGCAGTACTTC

D gene: .
clone size: .
J gene: TRBJ1-1
V gene: TRBV4-1
CDR3 protein: CASSRNRADEAFF
CDR3 DNA: TGCGCCAGCAGCCGGAACCGGGCGGATGAAGCTTTCTTT

D gene: TRBD1
clone size: medium-sized
J gene: TRBJ1-2
V gene: TRBV6-1
CDR3 protein: CASTRTGHYGYTF
CDR3 DNA: TGTGCCAGCACCCGGACAGGGCACTATGGCTACACCTTC

D gene: .
clone size: few
J gene: TRBJ1-5
V gene: TRBV28
CDR3 protein: CASSLLGQVKPQHF
CDR3 DNA: TGTGCCAGCAGTTTACTAGGCCAGGTCAAGCCCCAGCATTTT

D gene: .
clone size: few
J gene: TRBJ2-3
V gene: TRBV6-2/TRBV6-3
CDR3 protein: CASSRDSTDTQYF
CDR3 DNA: TGTGCCAGCAGTAGGGACAGCACAGATACGCAGTATTTT

D gene: .
clone size: few
J gene: TRBJ1-1
V gene: TRBV28
CDR3 protein: CASSLEGLSNTEAFF
CDR3 DNA: TGTGCCAGCAGTTTAGAGGGGTTATCGAACACTGAAGCTTTCTTT

D gene: .
clone size: medium-sized
J gene: TRBJ1-2
V gene: TRBV29-1
CDR3 protein: CSVEEQVVRGYTF
CDR3 DNA: TGCAGCGTTGAGGAACAGGTAGTACGCGGCTACACCTTC

D gene: .
clone size: many
J gene: TRBJ1-4
V gene: TRBV7-6
CDR3 protein: CASSPEAGETNEKLFF
CDR3 DNA: TGTGCCAGCAGCCCCGAGGCAGGAGAAACTAATGAAAAACTGTTTTTT

D gene: .
clone size: few
J gene: TRBJ2-2
V gene: TRBV19
CDR3 protein: CASTPGTSNTGELFF
CDR3 DNA: TGTGCCAGTACCCCCGGGACTTCGAACACCGGGGAGCTGTTTTTT

D gene: .
clone size: .
J gene: TRBJ2-6
V gene: TRBV5-1
CDR3 protein: CASSRQPGANVLTF
CDR3 DNA: TGCGCCAGCAGCCGACAGCCCGGGGCCAACGTCCTGACTTTC

D gene: TRBD1
clone size: .
J gene: TRBJ1-4
V gene: TRBV6-1
CDR3 protein: CASSLTLPGQGLSNEKLFF
CDR3 DNA: TGTGCCAGCAGTCTAACTTTACCGGGACAGGGCTTGTCTAATGAAAAACTGTTTTTT

D gene: TRBD2
clone size: few
J gene: TRBJ2-7
V gene: TRBV11-3
CDR3 protein: CASSLYQREYEQYF
CDR3 DNA: TGTGCCAGCAGCCTGTATCAGCGGGAGTACGAGCAGTACTTC

D gene: TRBD1
clone size: .
J gene: TRBJ1-4
V gene: TRBV19
CDR3 protein: CASRLLTGGGRRDEKLFF
CDR3 DNA: TGTGCCAGTAGGCTATTAACAGGGGGAGGCCGCCGTGATGAAAAACTGTTTTTT

D gene: .
clone size: many
J gene: TRBJ2-5
V gene: TRBV13
CDR3 protein: CASSLRGPQETQYF
CDR3 DNA: TGTGCCAGCAGCTTACGAGGGCCCCAAGAGACCCAGTACTTC

D gene: TRBD2
clone size: medium-sized
J gene: TRBJ2-7
V gene: TRBV29-1
CDR3 protein: CSVGRDYGSEQYF
CDR3 DNA: TGCAGCGTTGGAAGGGACTACGGATCCGAGCAGTACTTC

D gene: .
clone size: .
J gene: TRBJ2-7
V gene: TRBV4-3
CDR3 protein: CASSQDRTSGTPYEQYF
CDR3 DNA: TGCGCCAGCAGCCAAGATCGGACAAGCGGCACACCCTACGAGCAGTACTTC

D gene: TRBD2
clone size: .
J gene: TRBJ2-3
V gene: TRBV11-2
CDR3 protein: CASSLYGTSGGGNTQYF
CDR3 DNA: TGTGCCAGCAGCTTATACGGGACTAGCGGGGGCGGGAATACGCAGTATTTT

D gene: .
clone size: few
J gene: TRBJ1-2
V gene: TRBV6-1
CDR3 protein: CASSTRTAGHTF
CDR3 DNA: TGTGCCAGCAGTACCAGGACAGCGGGCCACACCTTC

D gene: .
clone size: .
J gene: TRBJ1-2
V gene: TRBV7-8
CDR3 protein: CASISGSSISYGYTF
CDR3 DNA: TGTGCCAGCATCTCTGGCTCCTCGATCTCCTATGGCTACACCTTC

D gene: .
clone size: .
J gene: TRBJ2-1
V gene: TRBV20-1
CDR3 protein: CSARGPPSSYNEQFF
CDR3 DNA: TGCAGTGCTAGAGGACCCCCGAGCTCCTACAATGAGCAGTTCTTC

D gene: TRBD2
clone size: .
J gene: TRBJ2-1
V gene: TRBV2
CDR3 protein: CASSALAENIGDEQFF
CDR3 DNA: TGTGCCAGCAGCGCTCTAGCGGAAAACATTGGCGATGAGCAGTTCTTC

D gene: .
clone size: many
J gene: TRBJ2-7
V gene: TRBV5-6
CDR3 protein: CASSLNRVYEQYF
CDR3 DNA: TGTGCCAGCAGCTTGAACAGGGTCTACGAGCAGTACTTC

D gene: TRBD2
clone size: many
J gene: TRBJ2-1
V gene: TRBV3-1
CDR3 protein: CASSQLASGRGYNEQFF
CDR3 DNA: TGTGCCAGCAGCCAATTGGCTAGCGGGAGGGGATACAATGAGCAGTTCTTC

D gene: .
clone size: many
J gene: TRBJ2-1
V gene: TRBV30
CDR3 protein: CAWSVGEQFF
CDR3 DNA: TGTGCCTGGAGTGTTGGGGAGCAGTTCTTC

D gene: .
clone size: few
J gene: TRBJ1-5
V gene: TRBV12-3/TRBV12-4
CDR3 protein: CASKPGRNQPQHF
CDR3 DNA: TGTGCCAGCAAACCTGGTCGCAATCAGCCCCAGCATTTT

D gene: .
clone size: many
J gene: TRBJ2-5
V gene: TRBV20-1
CDR3 protein: CSARDGGSKETQYF
CDR3 DNA: TGCAGTGCTAGAGATGGGGGGTCAAAAGAGACCCAGTACTTC

D gene: TRBD2
clone size: .
J gene: TRBJ2-7
V gene: TRBV11-2
CDR3 protein: CASSPMALAGPEQYF
CDR3 DNA: TGTGCCAGCAGCCCGATGGCGCTAGCGGGCCCCGAGCAGTACTTC

D gene: TRBD1
clone size: few
J gene: TRBJ1-3
V gene: TRBV6-1
CDR3 protein: CASRPSGGVGNTIYF
CDR3 DNA: TGTGCCAGCAGACCATCAGGGGGCGTTGGAAACACCATATATTTT

D gene: .
clone size: .
J gene: TRBJ2-5
V gene: TRBV20-1
CDR3 protein: CSARDIRQAQETKYF
CDR3 DNA: TGCAGTGCTAGAGATATTCGACAGGCCCAAGAGACCAAGTACTTC